What follows describes a single T cell receptor beta chain. What antigen it recognizes has not been identified. No base qualities exist here, and no much larger clone lies one base off it. Using the deep immunoSEQ assay, multiplex PCR amplified TCR CDR3 regions from genomic DNA. Genomic DNA extracted from each cell subset was distributed evenly over all wells of several immunoSEQ 96-well plates, and each plate served as one replicate. For sorted subsets, each replicate PCR was loaded with 200 ng genomic DNA, equivalent to some 31,000 T cell genomes. The purified libraries were quantified using a Qubit 3.0 fluorometer, sized with a Bioanalyzer 2100, and then quantified again using the KAPA Library Quantification kit. Each immunoSEQ 96-well plate was sequenced on its own single-read 150-cycle Illumina NextSeq 550 flow cell. Per the source publication's procedure: Because the immunoSEQ output included only junctional sequences and no quality scores, the filtering could not be the same as the filtering used for full-length reads. To assign V/J genes and CDR3, sequences were annotated using PyIR, a Python wrapper for IgBLAST v1.9, with IMGT germline references. Reads were filtered out if the reads had weak V/J assignments (E-value above 1e-6), no CDR3, stop codons, out-of-frame junctions, or ambiguous translated residues. V3J clonotypes were defined as sequences sharing the same inferred V gene, J gene, and CDR3 amino acid sequence. Percentage overlap between repertoires was computed as shared unique clonotypes divided by the size of the smaller repertoire. Richness of each repertoire was evaluated using RTK rarefaction, the Chao1 estimator, and Recon v2.1 estimates of unobserved clonotypes. For all TCRbeta clonotypes obtained by the gDNA method from a few donors, generation probabilities were computed with OLGA. Not all clones reach the TCRdb copy of this immuneACCESS table, which keeps in-frame sequences only. Checked studies attribute under half of the gap to unresolved V genes and leave the rest unexplained. V, J and clone size were drawn from that table, and D and trimming were deduced from the DNA. The sample contains 2 million to 2.5 million clones, under 95% of them found a single time. The leading ten clones occupy roughly 0.34% of the sample.

These data are taken from a study of shared clonotypes between healthy human individuals (dated by TCRdb to the early 2020s). Background for the entire study: Two women and a few men aged 18 to 49 years were included in the cohort. Between about 0.8 and 9.5 billion PBMCs per donor were obtained by leukapheresis. Per donor, three plates each were used for CD4 naive and CD4 memory, two for CD8 naive, and one for CD8 memory. Libraries were prepared and TCR repertoires were sequenced by different laboratories using diverse techniques, in order to increase sequencing depth and limit assay-specific biases. Blood TCR repertoires of four to six healthy adults were deeply sequenced to estimate repertoire size and the extent of clonotype sharing between individuals.

The paper's findings and limits, for the study overall: Rarefaction of sorted-subset datasets indicated incomplete sequencing despite the large sequencing depth. Higher generation probabilities were observed for clonotypes shared by all four sorted-subset donors than for non-shared clonotypes. Sharing across four donors was observed for around 4.8% of naive CD4, 3% to 3.5% of naive CD8, 2% to 2.5% of memory CD4, and roughly 0.43% of memory CD8 clonotypes. Pairwise subsampling indicated that sequencing depth was expected to affect the degree of clonotype sharing among donors. Larger estimated clonotype richness was generally found for naive subsets than for memory subsets. Because the study included a small number of donors, the genetic and exposure-history diversity represented was limited. Sampling was limited to blood, and TCR repertoires in tissue likely differ from TCR repertoires in blood.

The donors were healthy, HIV-negative adults with no recently reported acute infections or vaccinations. Every donor was a Caucasian adult living in Nashville, Tennessee, USA. Magnetic negative selection was used to enrich CD4+ T cells, after which naive cells were positively selected on CD45RA and the negative fraction became the memory subset. Blood was obtained by leukapheresis, after which PBMCs were separated by Ficoll-Histopaque density gradient centrifugation and cryopreserved in liquid nitrogen vapor phase. Purity and quantity of every magnetically sorted T cell population were checked by analytical flow cytometry. Genomic DNA was isolated from every sorted fraction and measured by UV absorbance on a Nanodrop 2000c. V gives up 1 base and J gives up 6 bases, and the segment between their germline ends measures 10 bases. The germline V gene supplies CDR1 MGHRA and CDR2 YSYEKL. The CDR3 starts with the cysteine, ends with the phenylalanine, and has 14 residues. The read is trimmed to its CDR3 DNA, 42 bases read in frame from base 1.

The source is a man in his late teens or twenties in good health. Some clones in this sample may be carry-over from other donors' samples. The specimen sequenced was naive CD4+ T cells from PBMCs. The cell subset or site tag for this specimen amounts to: CD45RA+ positively selected. The chain links TRBV4-1 with TRBJ1-5, with the identity of the D gene unclear. The DNA sequence is given as TGCGCCAGCAGCCAAGGGGATGGGAGTCAGCCCCAGCATTTT. Its protein is CASSQGDGSQPQHF.